The rows below give T cell receptor beta chains drawn from one sample of a study of regulatory T cells in long-lasting Graves disease. TCRdb re-derived calls from the multiplex PCR reads in MiXCR, one entry per CDR3 protein. The sample shows approximately 400,000 distinct CDR3 sequences, 12% of them seen only once. The sample was also linked to a second study, of T cells in Graves' hyperthyroidism and ophthalmopathy.

The sequencing used peripheral blood mononuclear cells (PBMCs), collected at new diagnosis, from a patient treated with antithyroid drugs. Every receptor here comes from a woman between 18 and 29 years old with Graves disease. CDR3s include the opening cysteine and the closing phenylalanine or tryptophan. A D gene is named only where the DNA matches it firmly. Only some rows state a clone size, as once, few, many or a class for expanded clones.

v_call	j_call	d_call	clone_size	cdr3_nt	cdr3_aa
TRBV7-2	TRBJ2-1	TRBD2	many	TGTGCCAGCAGCACCAGACTAGCGGGGGGAAACAATGAGCAGTTCTTC	CASSTRLAGGNNEQFF
TRBV4-1	TRBJ1-6	-	-	TGCGCCAGCAGCCAAACTGGGAGCTCCTATAATTCACCCCTCCACTTT	CASSQTGSSYNSPLHF
TRBV11-1	TRBJ1-2	-	-	TGTGCCAGCAGCTTGGAGCAGCGTAACTATGGCTACACCTTC	CASSLEQRNYGYTF
TRBV6-2/TRBV6-3	TRBJ2-2	TRBD1	many	TGTGCCAGCAGTAACCTTCCGGGACAGGGGTATACCGGGGAGCTGTTTTTT	CASSNLPGQGYTGELFF
TRBV3-1	TRBJ2-2	-	many	TGTGCCAGCAGCCCAGGAGGCGCCGGGGAGCTGTTTTTT	CASSPGGAGELFF
TRBV18	TRBJ2-5	-	few	TGTGCCAGCTCACCAGGAAGGGGTTGGTCGGAGACCCAGTACTTC	CASSPGRGWSETQYF
TRBV5-1	TRBJ1-2	-	many	TGCGCCAGCAGAAACAACGACTATGGCTACACCTTC	CASRNNDYGYTF
TRBV20-1	TRBJ2-1	TRBD2	many	TGCAGTGCTATCCCTCGAGGTCAAGCGGGGGGCTCGAATGAGCAGTTCTTC	CSAIPRGQAGGSNEQFF
TRBV28	TRBJ2-5	-	many	TGTGCCAGCAGCTCCCTGGGGGAGACCCAGTACTTC	CASSSLGETQYF
TRBV13	TRBJ1-4	-	many	TGTGCCAGCCGCCGGCGGTTTGAAAAACTGTTTTTT	CASRRRFEKLFF
TRBV4-3	TRBJ2-3	-	-	TGCGCCAGCAGCCAAGATAGTAGGATTAGCACAGATACGCAGTATTTT	CASSQDSRISTDTQYF
TRBV4-1	TRBJ1-2	-	few	TGCGCCAGCAGCCATGTACGGGATAACGGCTACACCTTC	CASSHVRDNGYTF
TRBV4-1	TRBJ2-1	-	few	TGCGCCAGCAGCCAAGGACCCGGGGCTGAGCAGTTCTTC	CASSQGPGAEQFF
TRBV20-1	TRBJ1-2	TRBD1	-	TGCAGTGCTAAGGACAGGGGCTATGGCTACACCTTC	CSAKDRGYGYTF
TRBV30	TRBJ2-1	-	many	TGTGCCTGGAGTTTTACCAATGAGCAGTTCTTC	CAWSFTNEQFF
TRBV25-1	TRBJ2-1	-	-	TGTGCCAGCAGTGATGCAAACAAGGGTGACAATGAGCAGTTCTTC	CASSDANKGDNEQFF
TRBV6-1	TRBJ2-2	TRBD2	few	TGTGCCAGCGGTGATTGGCTAGCGGGAAAGAACACCGGGGAGCTGTTTTTT	CASGDWLAGKNTGELFF
TRBV18	TRBJ1-4	TRBD1	many	TGTGCCAGCTCAACCAGCAAGGGGACAGGGGAAAAACTGTTTTTT	CASSTSKGTGEKLFF
TRBV7-9	TRBJ2-1	TRBD1	-	TGTGCCAGCAGCAACTACAGGGGGCCCTACAATGAGCAGTTCTTC	CASSNYRGPYNEQFF
TRBV28	TRBJ1-1	-	many	TGTGCCAGCAGCAGCCAGACCGCATCCTACCGGGGGACTGAAGCTTTCTTT	CASSSQTASYRGTEAFF
TRBV7-2	TRBJ2-1	-	many	TGTGCCAGCAGCCCCCGGCTGCCCTCGCAGTTCTTC	CASSPRLPSQFF
TRBV12-3/TRBV12-4	TRBJ2-7	-	-	TGTGCCTCGGGGGGCATCCTCGGCGAGCAGTACTTC	CASGGILGEQYF
TRBV6-2/TRBV6-3	TRBJ2-1	TRBD2	-	TGTGCCAGCAGTTACAATCGGGGCGGGGGACGTCCCTCGAGCTCCTACAATGAGCAGTTCTTC	CASSYNRGGGRPSSSYNEQFF
TRBV12-3/TRBV12-4	TRBJ2-2	-	many	TGTGCCAGCAGTTCGAGGACATCTAAAACCGGGGAGCTGTTTTTT	CASSSRTSKTGELFF